This T cell receptor (beta chain) was captured in a study of blood T cell repertoires in COVID-19. About the research overall: COVID-19 samples collected from the United States, Italy and Spain covered acute and convalescent phases. Sample material is recorded as cDNA or gDNA derived from T cells, B-cell-depleted T cells, or PBMCs.

The CDR3 is made up of 15 amino acids. With V trimmed by 5 bases and J by 6 bases, 6 bases remained unmatched. Germline CDR1 and CDR2: SEHNR and FQNEAQ (reference sequence). Original analysis: How many nucleated cells were present was estimated from reference gene primer amplification. Repertoires were generated with immunoSEQ multiplex PCR, while TCRdb's copy carries only in-frame clones and drops some. V, J and clone size reflect that table, while D and trimming were determined from the DNA. The sample lists about 170,000 clones, more than 75% seen once, with 3.7% in the top ten. Sequencing was done on a sample of peripheral blood. The J gene is TRBJ2-2, the V gene TRBV7-9, with 10 bases that match TRBD1. The clonotype was recovered from a man between 18 and 29 years old with active or convalescent COVID-19. CDR3 amino acids: CASSPPGQGSGELFF. As DNA, the CDR3 is TGTGCCAGCAGCCCCCCGGGACAGGGGTCCGGGGAGCTGTTTTTT.